The present TCR beta chain was sequenced within a study of blood T cell repertoires in COVID-19. Study context: Acute-phase and convalescent COVID-19 samples originated in the United States, Italy and Spain. Sources were T cells, B-cell-depleted T cells, or PBMCs; the material itself was cDNA or gDNA.

In the study's own analysis: Counts of nucleated cells, estimated from reference gene primer amplification, were obtained. Here immunoSEQ multiplex PCR was the method, and the copy in TCRdb shows in-frame clones only, minus some. The V and J calls and clone size were taken over from that table, and D and trimming were inferred from the DNA. The data contain some 55,000 clones, more than 70% of them seen just once; the ten biggest clones take up about 6.3%. The CDR3 totals 15 residues. CDR1 and CDR2 (germline): SGHRS, YFSETQ. Deletions cut 0 bases from V and 7 bases from J, with 16 bases between. The V gene is TRBV5-1, the J gene TRBJ1-1; possibly TRBD1 for D (5 bases). Sequenced: peripheral blood. The TCR sequence derives from a man between 60 and 70 years old with acute or convalescent COVID-19. Here the CDR3 reads CASSLDGGNPIEAFF. CDR3 DNA sequence: TGCGCCAGCAGCTTGGACGGGGGAAACCCCATTGAAGCTTTCTTT.